The 29 T cell receptor beta chains in this list originate from one sample, sequenced in a study of metastatic and nonmetastatic thyroid tumors. No patient had received any treatment before thyroid surgery. TCRdb re-called the PCR reads via MiXCR. The sample carries about 23,000 clones, more than 12% recorded once. The sample comprised tumor tissue. These TCRs come from a female donor with papillary thyroid cancer or a benign thyroid nodule (not recorded which). Some clones in this sample may be carry-over from other donors' samples.

Comments on this clone: A much larger clonotype is one base distant, so this may be a read error. The chain recombines TRBV27 with TRBJ1-4, with D unresolved. Germline CDR1 MNHEY, CDR2 SMNVEV (reference sequence). This CDR3 comprises 12 residues. The CDR3 nucleotides are TGTGCCAACAGTGGTGTAGATGAAAAACTGTTTTTT. It yields the protein CANSGVDEKLFF.

This clone was picked up many times. This chain links TRBV7-2 with TRBJ2-2; 9 positions match TRBD1. The germline V gene encodes CDR1 SGHTA and CDR2 FQGNSA. This CDR3 has 15 amino acids. With 7 bases clipped from V and 3 bases from J, the junction kept 6 bases outside the gene matches. The CDR3 loop is CASKRTGAYTGELFF. For the CDR3, the DNA is TGTGCCAGCAAAAGGACAGGGGCGTACACCGGGGAGCTGTTTTTT.

This sequence joins TRBV7-6 and TRBJ2-5; the match to TRBD1 covers 10 bases. The CDR3 runs 15 residues. The germline V gene encodes CDR1 SGHVS and CDR2 FNYEAQ. J lost 5 bases, V lost 5 bases, and 8 bases had no gene match. The CDR3 nucleotides read TGTGCCAGCAGCCCGGGACAGGGGATGGGGGAGACCCAGTACTTC. It is translated as CASSPGQGMGETQYF.

This chain uses TRBV28 with TRBJ1-1; 8 nucleotides line up with TRBD1. V trimming: 5 bases; J trimming: 1 base; junction bases outside the gene matches: 3. Germline assignment: CDR1 MDHEN and CDR2 SYDVKM. This CDR3 comprises 14 residues. The CDR3 loop is CASSTGTGNTEAFF. CDR3 coding DNA: TGTGCCAGCAGTACCGGGACAGGGAACACTGAAGCTTTCTTT.

In its sample, this clone was seen many times. Other DNA variants within this sample encode the same CDR3. The V and J genes are TRBV6-1 and TRBJ1-1; D unresolved. The CDR3 has 17 residues. Trimming cost V 5 bases and J 0 bases, with 19 bases left between them. Germline V gene lookup returns CDR1 MNHNS and CDR2 SASEGT. The CDR3 DNA sequence: TGTGCCAGCAGTCCCTTTCCCCCTGTCTCCATGAACACTGAAGCTTTCTTT. Its protein is CASSPFPPVSMNTEAFF.

This clone was seen repeatedly, ten times or more. The chain combines TRBV5-8 with TRBJ1-1; possible D gene TRBD1, 6 bases. This CDR3 is 16 amino acids long. Germline CDR1 is SGHTS and CDR2 is YDEGEE. V lost 7 bases to trimming and J lost 1 base, with 20 bases between them. Here the CDR3 DNA reads TGTGCCAGCGTGCAGGGGTGGACTACAAAGAACACTGAAGCTTTCTTT. This sequence encodes CASVQGWTTKNTEAFF.

This clone was recorded many times. Just one base apart from a much larger clone, this may be a read error. This sample includes further DNA sequences coding for the same CDR3. The chain uses TRBV12-3 or TRBV12-4 and TRBJ1-5; weak D call: TRBD1 (6 bases). CDR3 size: 14 residues. Trimming removed 6 bases at V and 11 bases at J, with 20 bases between. The CDR3 nucleotides read TGTGCCAGCAGCGGGCAGGGTTCAAGGGGGACCCAGCATTTT. Protein sequence: CASSGQGSRGTQHF.

This clone has at least ten counts. J is TRBJ1-2 and V is TRBV2; D is unclear. CDR3 length equals 13 residues. Germline CDR1 is SNHLY and CDR2 is FYNNEI. V dropped 4 bases and J dropped 6 bases, with 12 bases sitting between them. The CDR3 DNA reads as TGTGCCAGCAGTGGGACCCTGGGGAATGGCTACACCTTC. Encoded protein: CASSGTLGNGYTF.

Ten or more counts support this clone. V usage is TRBV9 and J usage is TRBJ2-5; D uncertain. The ends were cut back, 0 bases at V and 1 base at J, with 13 bases in the middle. The CDR3 spans 16 residues. Germline V lookup: CDR1 SGDLS, CDR2 YYNGEE. CDR3 sequence: CASSVGSVDLQETQYF. The CDR3 nucleotides read TGTGCCAGCAGCGTAGGCTCAGTGGACCTCCAAGAGACCCAGTACTTC. Complete variable domain (other parts from reference TRBV9 and TRBJ2-5): DSGVTQTPKHLITATGQRVTLRCSPRSGDLSVYWYQQSLDQGLQFLIQYYNGEERAKGNILERFSAQQFPDLHSELNLSSLELGDSALYFCASSVGSVDLQETQYFGPGTRLLVL.

There are many counts of this clone. The chain is built from TRBV7-2 and TRBJ1-2; the D gene is possibly TRBD1 (5 bases). The CDR3 has 13 residues. Germline V CDR1 and CDR2: SGHTA, FQGNSA. The V end was cut by 1 base, the J end by 8 bases, with 11 bases between. The CDR3 is CASSLGRQGGYTF. Here the CDR3 DNA reads TGTGCCAGCAGCTTAGGTAGGCAGGGAGGCTACACCTTC.

By proportion, this clone is medium-sized (0.01 to 0.1%). This chain links TRBV5-1 with TRBJ2-7, with 10 bases aligning to TRBD1. This CDR3 is built from 16 residues. Germline CDR1 and CDR2: SGHRS and YFSETQ. V was clipped by 7 bases and J by 7 bases; unmatched bases: 17. DNA of the CDR3: TGCGCCAGCCAACCCGACCCCGGGACAGGGGCTGGGGAGCAGTACTTC. This encodes CASQPDPGTGAGEQYF. The variable domain in full, completed from reference TRBV5-1 and TRBJ2-7, reads KAGVTQTPRYLIKTRGQQVTLSCSPISGHRSVSWYQQTPGQGLQFLFEYFSETQRNKGNFPGRFSGRQFSNSRSEMNVSTLELGDSALYLCASQPDPGTGAGEQYFGPGTRLTVT.

This clone came up a few times. The chain carries TRBV9 and TRBJ2-5, with D possibly matching TRBD2 (5 bases). Germline assignment: CDR1 SGDLS and CDR2 YYNGEE. Trimming took 2 bases from V and 2 from J, leaving 13 bases between them. The length of the CDR3 is 15 residues. CDR3 protein: CASSVLGMDQETQYF. CDR3 in DNA: TGTGCCAGCAGCGTCCTCGGGATGGATCAAGAGACCCAGTACTTC.

V and J are TRBV28 and TRBJ1-2; no clear D gene. With 1 base removed from V and 7 bases from J, the gap between germline ends came to 13 bases. The CDR3 length is 14 residues. Looked up from germline, CDR1 is MDHEN and CDR2 is SYDVKM. CDR3 bases: TGTGCCAGCAGTTTATTTTGGGCGAGGCTTGGCTACACCTTC. Amino acids: CASSLFWARLGYTF.

This clone was recorded only once. The chain carries TRBV18 and TRBJ1-2; D is unclear. V lost 2 bases and J 2 bases, leaving 6 bases between the germline ends. CDR3 size: 13 residues. The germline V gene encodes CDR1 KGHSH and CDR2 LQKENI. The DNA for the CDR3 is TGTGCCAGCTCACCAAGCAGAAACTATGGCTACACCTTC. Its protein product is CASSPSRNYGYTF. Drawing the rest from reference TRBV18 and TRBJ1-2, the complete variable domain is NAGVMQNPRHLVRRRGQEARLRCSPMKGHSHVYWYRQLPEEGLKFMVYLQKENIIDESGMPKERFSAEFPKEGPSILRIQQVVRGDSAAYFCASSPSRNYGYTFGSGTRLTVV.

In its sample, this clone was seen a few times. The chain is built from TRBV12-3 or TRBV12-4 and TRBJ2-2; the match to TRBD1 covers 8 bases. This CDR3 comprises 18 residues. Losses at the gene ends were 4 bases for V and 5 bases for J; bases not matched to a gene: 15. CDR3 in DNA: TGTGCCAGCAGTTCATACGACAGGGGCTTCGGTCCTACCGGGGAGCTGTTTTTT. Translating gives CASSSYDRGFGPTGELFF.

Comments on this clone: A read error may explain this, as a much larger clone is one base away. The chain is built from TRBV7-7 and TRBJ2-1; TRBD1 or TRBD2 may be the D gene (5 bases each). There are 13 residues in the CDR3. Germline V lookup: CDR1 SSHAT, CDR2 FNYEAQ (reference sequence). The CDR3 spells CASAGAHGNEQLF. CDR3 DNA: TGTGCCAGCGCTGGGGCGCACGGGAATGAGCAGCTCTTC. The entire variable domain, with the rest obtained from reference TRBV7-7 and TRBJ2-1, is as follows: GAGVSQSPRYKVTKRGQDVTLRCDPISSHATLYWYQQALGQGPEFLTYFNYEAQPDKSGLPSDRFSAERPEGSISTLTIQRTEQRDSAMYRCASAGAHGNEQLFGPGTRLTVL.

The table lists this clone with many counts. V gene TRBV19 combines with J gene TRBJ2-5; 7 bases fit TRBD2. Germline loops: CDR1 LNHDA, CDR2 SQIVND (reference sequence). Trimming at V came to 4 bases and at J to 0 bases, leaving 17 bases not matched to a gene. The CDR3 spans 19 residues. The chain's CDR3 is CASSTPPGGGAPYQETQYF. CDR3 sequence (DNA): TGTGCCAGTAGTACACCTCCGGGAGGAGGGGCTCCGTACCAAGAGACCCAGTACTTC.

There are many counts of this clone. The chain links TRBV10-1 to TRBJ2-1, with 7 bases lining up with TRBD1. Trimming at V came to 3 bases and at J to 6 bases, leaving 2 bases not matched to a gene. Looked up from germline, CDR1 is WNHNN and CDR2 is SYGVQD (reference sequence). The CDR3 has 13 amino acids. CDR3 nucleotides: TGCGCCAGCAGTGAATCAGGGGGCAATGAGCAGTTCTTC. Its translation is CASSESGGNEQFF.

This clone showed up many times. The germline gene is not matched at one end of the junction; a read error may be the cause. Other DNA variants within this sample encode the same CDR3. The chain carries TRBV15 and TRBJ1-3; 11 bases line up with TRBD1. The CDR3 loop spans 18 amino acids. Germline V gene data show CDR1 as LNHNV and CDR2 as YYDKDF (reference sequence). CDR3 sequence (DNA): TGTGCCACCAGCCGGACCGGGACAGGGGGTCCGAGGGGAAACACTATATATTTT. This sequence encodes CATSRTGTGGPRGNTIYF.

For this clone: This may be a read error: a much more frequent sequence differs by one nucleotide. The chain joins TRBV10-3 to TRBJ1-2; D possibly corresponds to TRBD1 (5 bases). V was pared by 4 bases and J by 5 bases, with 11 bases between. Germline assignment: CDR1 ENHRY and CDR2 SYGVKD. The CDR3 consists of 13 residues. The CDR3 sequence: CAISGVAGYGYTF. CDR3 DNA sequence: TGTGCCATCAGTGGGGTGGCAGGGTATGGCTACACCTTC.

This clone occurred many times. V and J are TRBV5-1 and TRBJ2-3; the match to TRBD2 covers 8 bases. CDR1 SGHRS and CDR2 YFSETQ come from the germline V gene. The J segment lost 2 bases and the V segment lost 6 bases, leaving 5 bases of the junction unmatched. The CDR3 is 14 residues long. The CDR3 reads CASTVAGFTDTQYF. CDR3 nucleotides: TGCGCCAGCACCGTAGCGGGGTTCACAGATACGCAGTATTTT.

The table lists this clone with many counts. The chain is built from TRBV19 and TRBJ2-7, with D possibly matching TRBD1 (6 bases). Trimming stripped 5 bases from V and 5 bases from J, with 16 bases between. Germline CDR1 is LNHDA and CDR2 is SQIVND (reference sequence). The CDR3 covers 14 residues. The DNA for the CDR3 is TGTGCCAGTAGTGTTGGAATGGGGGCCGACGAGCAGTACTTC. Translating it yields CASSVGMGADEQYF.

The sample holds many counts of this clone. J is TRBJ1-1 and V is TRBV20-1; TRBD1 might be the D (5 bases). The germline V gene has CDR1 DFQATT and CDR2 SNEGSKA (reference sequence). This CDR3 has 11 amino acids. V shed 6 bases and J shed 6 bases, with 11 bases lying between them. The CDR3 loop reads CSADRGSEAFF. Here the CDR3 DNA reads TGCAGTGCCGACCGGGGGTCTGAAGCTTTCTTT.

In its sample, this clone was seen many times. A much larger clone lies one base from this, so it may be a read error. The CDR3 carries no conserved terminal phenylalanine or tryptophan, so it likely arises from a read error. The genes are TRBV12-3 or TRBV12-4 and TRBJ2-7; 7 nucleotides match TRBD1. The CDR3 is 13 residues long. V lost 5 bases and J lost 3; bases outside the gene matches: 4. The CDR3 spells CASSLNRGYEQYL. DNA of the CDR3: TGTGCCAGCAGTCTCAACAGGGGCTACGAGCAGTACCTC.

This clone was detected many times. The chain has TRBV11-2 and TRBJ2-7, with D maybe TRBD2 (5 bases). The CDR3 has 10 residues. CDR1 SGHAT and CDR2 FQNNGV come from the germline V gene. Deletions cut 4 bases from V and 7 bases from J, with 5 bases between. In DNA form, the CDR3 reads TGTGCCAGCAGCTCGGGGGAGCAGTACTTC. Translating gives CASSSGEQYF.

This clone occurred a few times. The chain links TRBV19 to TRBJ2-2, with 12 bases that match TRBD1. This CDR3 spans 14 amino acids. Germline CDR1 reads LNHDA; CDR2 reads SQIVND (reference sequence). V shed 5 bases and J 6 bases; nucleotides not matched to a gene: 1. The CDR3 sequence is CASSGTGGAGELFF. The CDR3 DNA follows: TGTGCCAGTAGTGGGACAGGGGGCGCCGGGGAGCTGTTTTTT.

This clone was seen ten or more times. This rearrangement joins TRBV7-9 to TRBJ2-7, with 11 bases that match TRBD2. The length of the CDR3 is 19 residues. The germline gives CDR1 SEHNR, CDR2 FQNEAQ (reference sequence). Losses at the gene ends were 5 bases for V and 5 bases for J; bases not matched to a gene: 20. This CDR3 reads CASSDVKTGTSGWGDEQYF. In DNA form, the CDR3 reads TGTGCCAGCAGCGACGTAAAAACCGGGACTAGCGGTTGGGGCGACGAGCAGTACTTC.

This clone was found many times. The chain uses TRBV19 and TRBJ1-4; TRBD1 might be the D (5 bases). From germline, CDR1 is LNHDA and CDR2 SQIVND (reference sequence). The V gene lost 7 bases and the J gene lost 5 bases, with 8 bases spanning the gap. The CDR3 has 12 amino acids. The DNA of the CDR3 is TGTGCCAGTACAGGGAAAAATGAAAAACTGTTTTTT. Translation gives CASTGKNEKLFF.

The chain employs TRBV5-1 and TRBJ2-3; D is unresolved. Per germline, CDR1 SGHRS and CDR2 YFSETQ. V was pared by 2 bases and J by 1 base, with 11 bases between. This CDR3 comprises 15 residues. CDR3 loop: CASSLSQEGTDTQYF. CDR3 in DNA: TGCGCCAGCAGCTTAAGTCAAGAAGGCACAGATACGCAGTATTTT.